The rows below give T cell receptor beta chains drawn from one sample of a study of persistence of HIV-infected CD4 T cells. Produced via immunoSEQ multiplex PCR; TCRdb's table is partial and in-frame only. Of 40,000 to 55,000 clones listed, about 80% are singletons. These receptors' targets are unknown. This material consisted of CD4+ T cells sorted from PBMCs after approximately 19-hour stimulation, taken from a patient who received antiretroviral therapy. These receptors were obtained from an adult man with HIV who was CMV-seropositive. Both conserved end residues are part of each CDR3. The D gene is left open where the match is weak. Clone size is shown for a subset of rows, as once, few, many or a class of expanded clone.

>.|TRBV19|.|TRBJ2-7
TGTGCCAGTAGTATTAGCACCGGGACGAGCTCCTACGAGCAGTACTTC
CASSISTGTSSYEQYF
>.|TRBV15|.|TRBJ2-7
TGTGCCACCAGCAGAATGAAGGAAAACTACGAGCAGTACTTC
CATSRMKENYEQYF
>.|TRBV10-3|once|TRBJ2-7
TGTGCCATCAGTGGACAGAACACTAACTACGAGCAGTACTTC
CAISGQNTNYEQYF
>.|TRBV7-9|.|TRBJ1-1
TGTGCCAGCAGCACCCAGGGTGTGGGAACTGAAGCTTTCTTT
CASSTQGVGTEAFF
>TRBD2|TRBV6-2/TRBV6-3|.|TRBJ2-1
TGTGCCAGCAGCCCCAGGCCCTTAGCGGGAGGGCCTGGTGAGCAGTTCTTC
CASSPRPLAGGPGEQFF
>.|TRBV21-1|.|TRBJ1-2
TGTGCCAGGACCGCCGGGACCCCGAACTATGGCTACACCTTC
CARTAGTPNYGYTF
>.|TRBV5-5|few|TRBJ1-1
TGTGCCAGCAGCCTGACAGTGAACACTGAAGCTTTCTTT
CASSLTVNTEAFF
>.|TRBV7-2|.|TRBJ1-5
TGTGCCAGCAGCTTCTCAGAACTTCGGAATCAGCCCCAGCATTTT
CASSFSELRNQPQHF
>.|TRBV19|.|TRBJ1-6
TGTGCCAGTAGTACCCGACAGGAAAATTCGGGGTTGAGACCCCTCCACTTT
CASSTRQENSGLRPLHF
>TRBD1|TRBV7-9|.|TRBJ2-1
TGTGCCAGCAGCGTCTCACAGGGGAAAAGCCACAATGAGCAGTTCTTC
CASSVSQGKSHNEQFF
>.|TRBV13|.|TRBJ2-2
TGTGCCAGCAGCTCAGAGGGGGGCTTAGGGGAGCTGTTTTTT
CASSSEGGLGELFF
>.|TRBV4-3|.|TRBJ1-5
TGCGCCAGCAGCCTAGTGGCTAATGGCCAGCCCCAGCATTTT
CASSLVANGQPQHF
>TRBD2|TRBV6-2/TRBV6-3|.|TRBJ2-1
TGTGCCAGCAGACCTAGCGGGAGCTCCTACAATGAGCAGTTCTTC
CASRPSGSSYNEQFF
>.|TRBV7-2|.|TRBJ2-7
TGTGCCAGCAGGCGGACAGATCTTTACGAGCAGTACTTC
CASRRTDLYEQYF
>.|TRBV19|.|TRBJ1-2
TGTGCCAGTAGTGTGGGGACTCCCGGACGAGATGGCTACACCTTC
CASSVGTPGRDGYTF
>.|TRBV7-5|.|TRBJ1-2
TGTGCCAGAAGCCCGACAGTACTTAACTATGGCTACACCTTC
CARSPTVLNYGYTF
>TRBD2|TRBV2|.|TRBJ2-1
TGTGCCAGCAGGGGAACCGGGACTAGCGCATACAATGAGCAGTTCTTC
CASRGTGTSAYNEQFF
>.|TRBV19|.|TRBJ1-1
TGTGCCAGTAGTATAATAATCGCGGCTGAAGCTTTCTTT
CASSIIIAAEAFF
>.|TRBV5-8|few|TRBJ1-2
TGTGCCAGCACTAAGGATGAGGACTATGGCTACACCTTC
CASTKDEDYGYTF
>.|TRBV6-1|.|TRBJ1-2
TGTGCCAGCAGTGATGGGGGCACGGTAGCTAACTATGGCTACACCTTC
CASSDGGTVANYGYTF
>.|TRBV19|.|TRBJ1-2
TGTGCCAGTAGAGTCGGGATCAACTATGGCTACACCTTC
CASRVGINYGYTF
>.|TRBV11-3|few|TRBJ1-1
TGTGCCAGCAGCCAACGGGATAACGCTGAAGCTTTCTTT
CASSQRDNAEAFF
>.|TRBV6-5|.|TRBJ1-2
TGTGCCAGCAGTTCCCGGACACTATCTAACTATGGCTACACCTTC
CASSSRTLSNYGYTF